This TCR beta chain was sequenced for a study of blood T cell repertoires in COVID-19 (TCRdb year 2020). As for the study more broadly: Collaborator samples came from the United States, Italy and Spain and covered acute and convalescent phases of COVID-19. The material from the prospective study consisted of cDNA or gDNA derived from T cells, B-cell-depleted T cells, or PBMCs. Subjects who had been exposed to COVID-19, were actively infected with it, or had recovered from it provided the deeply sampled blood TCRbeta repertoires that made up the dataset. The repertoires were released in a freely available public database meant as a resource for research on the immune response to SARS-CoV-2. The samples were drawn from the first 160 participants of the ongoing ImmuneRACE study and from 950 to 1,500 subjects provided by 6 global collaborators. Nearly every sample came with metadata listing a de-identified subject ID, COVID-19 status, age in years and sex. Where available, HLA class I and class II types were taken from metadata supplied by the sample provider and were not determined by assay-based typing. Paper-wide results and their limitations: The quantity of clinical and demographic metadata differed by source and by participant and was supplied without curation.

CDR1 and CDR2, looked up from the germline V gene (reference sequence), are LNHDA and SQIVND. The germline ends are 6 bases apart after V is trimmed by 3 bases and J by 0 bases. The CDR3 has 14 amino acids, counting the end cysteine and phenylalanine. Of all the DNA, just the CDR3 is kept, 42 bases in frame from base 1. In the prospective study, participants were roughly 18 to 95 years old, resided in under 30 geographic areas of the United States, and were enrolled through a virtual design. Cohort assignment in the prospective study relied on participant-reported clinical history from a screening survey and a study questionnaire. Recovered participants in ImmuneRACE Cohort 3 were defined by two consecutive negative NP/OP PCR tests, clearance by a healthcare professional, or resolution of symptoms. Each participant in the prospective study had whole blood, serum and a nasopharyngeal or oropharyngeal swab collected by mobile phlebotomists. Prospective study participants could optionally give additional blood draws and questionnaires over an approximately two-month period. Before DNA extraction, prospective study blood samples were shipped either frozen or at room temperature.

With respect to this clone: What this receptor recognizes is not known. Nothing much larger sits one base from this clone, and base qualities are not available.

TCRbeta CDR3 regions were amplified from genomic DNA using the immunoSEQ Assay, a bias-controlled multiplex PCR. The paper's processing steps were these. Nucleated cell counts per sample were estimated from amplification of reference gene primers within the assay. To quantify the absolute abundance of each unique TCRbeta CDR3 rearrangement, sequence reads were collapsed and filtered. Productive Simpson clonality was computed per sample as the square root of Simpson's diversity index over productive rearrangements. Imported from immuneACCESS, the table was reduced by TCRdb to in-frame sequences with V and J called. These copies leave out some clones; in studies compared against another copy, an unresolved V gene accounts for under half, and the cause of the remainder is not known. V and J calls and clone size are as listed in that table; D and trimming were resolved from the DNA. This sample holds about 250,000 clones; 80% to 90% were observed only once. The top ten constitute more than 3.5% of the sample.

This TCR was sampled from a woman aged 30 to 39 who had recovered from COVID-19. Material for sequencing was PBMCs or T cells enriched from blood (not recorded which). Rearrangement joined TRBV19 to TRBJ1-5; the D gene is possibly TRBD1, with 6 bases matching. The DNA reads as follows: TGTGCCAGTAGTATGGACAGTAGCAATCAGCCCCAGCATTTT. This translates into CASSMDSSNQPQHF.